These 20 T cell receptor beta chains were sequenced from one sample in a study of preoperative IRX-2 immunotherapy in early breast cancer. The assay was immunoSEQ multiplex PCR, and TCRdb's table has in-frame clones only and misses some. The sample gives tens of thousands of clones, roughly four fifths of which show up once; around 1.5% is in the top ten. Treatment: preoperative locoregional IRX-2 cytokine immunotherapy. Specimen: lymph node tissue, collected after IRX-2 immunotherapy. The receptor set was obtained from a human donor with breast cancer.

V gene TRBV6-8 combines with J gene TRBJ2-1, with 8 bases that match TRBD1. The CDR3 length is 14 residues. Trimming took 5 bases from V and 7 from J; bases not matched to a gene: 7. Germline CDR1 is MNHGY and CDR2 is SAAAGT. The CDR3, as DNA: TGTGCCAGCAGTGCCACGACAGGGGTTAATGAGCAGTTCTTC. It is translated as CASSATTGVNEQFF.

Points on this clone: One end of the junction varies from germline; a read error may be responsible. The CDR3 loop reads CAISGILMDRGDYGYTF. CDR3 nucleotides: TGTGCCATCAGTGGAATACTGATGGACAGGGGGGACTATGGCTACACCTTC. The V call is TRBV6-8, the J call TRBJ1-2; 10 nucleotides align to TRBD1. CDR1 is MNHGY and CDR2 is SAAAGT in the germline V gene. The CDR3 consists of 17 residues.

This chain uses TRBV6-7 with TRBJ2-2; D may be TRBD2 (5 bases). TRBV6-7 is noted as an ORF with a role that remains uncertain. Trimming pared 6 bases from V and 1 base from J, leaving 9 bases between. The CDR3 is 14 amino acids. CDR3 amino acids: CASSPGENTGELFF. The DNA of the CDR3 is TGTGCCAGCAGCCCCGGGGAGAACACCGGGGAGCTGTTTTTT.

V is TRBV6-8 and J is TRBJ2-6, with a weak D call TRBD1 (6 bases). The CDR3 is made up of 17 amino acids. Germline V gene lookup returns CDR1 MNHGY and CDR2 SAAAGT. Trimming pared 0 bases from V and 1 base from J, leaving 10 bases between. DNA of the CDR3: TGTGCCAGCAGTTACTCGAGTACAGGGTCTGGGGCCAACGTCCTGACTTTC. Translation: CASSYSSTGSGANVLTF.

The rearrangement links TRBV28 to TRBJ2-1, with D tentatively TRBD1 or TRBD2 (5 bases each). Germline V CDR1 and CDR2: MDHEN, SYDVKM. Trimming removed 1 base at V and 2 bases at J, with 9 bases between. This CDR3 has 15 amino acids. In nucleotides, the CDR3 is TGTGCCAGCAGTTTATTTGAGGGGCCCTACAATGAGCAGTTCTTC. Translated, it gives CASSLFEGPYNEQFF.

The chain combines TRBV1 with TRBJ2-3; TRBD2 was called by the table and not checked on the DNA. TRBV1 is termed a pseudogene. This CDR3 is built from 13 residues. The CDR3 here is CASSQDSGDPQYF. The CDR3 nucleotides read TGCGCCAGCAGCCAAGATAGCGGGGATCCGCAGTATTTT.

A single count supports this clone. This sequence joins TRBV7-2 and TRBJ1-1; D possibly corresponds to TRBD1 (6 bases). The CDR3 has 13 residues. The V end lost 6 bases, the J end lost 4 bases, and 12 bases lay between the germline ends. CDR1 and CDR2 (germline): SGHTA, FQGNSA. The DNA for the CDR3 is TGTGCCAGCAGGGCCACAGGGCGCACTGAAGCTTTCTTT. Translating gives CASRATGRTEAFF. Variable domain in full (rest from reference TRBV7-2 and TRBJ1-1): GAGVSQSPSNKVTEKGKDVELRCDPISGHTALYWYRQSLGQGLEFLIYFQGNSAPDKSGLPSDRFSAERTGGSVSTLTIQRTQQEDSAVYLCASRATGRTEAFFGQGTRLTVV.

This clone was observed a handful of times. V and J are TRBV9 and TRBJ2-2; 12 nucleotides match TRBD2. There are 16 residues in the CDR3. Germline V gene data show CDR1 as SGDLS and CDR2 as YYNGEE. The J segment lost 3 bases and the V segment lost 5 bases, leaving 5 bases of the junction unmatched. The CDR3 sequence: CASSRLAGDYTGELFF. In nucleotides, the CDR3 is TGTGCCAGCAGTCGACTAGCGGGGGACTACACCGGGGAGCTGTTTTTT.

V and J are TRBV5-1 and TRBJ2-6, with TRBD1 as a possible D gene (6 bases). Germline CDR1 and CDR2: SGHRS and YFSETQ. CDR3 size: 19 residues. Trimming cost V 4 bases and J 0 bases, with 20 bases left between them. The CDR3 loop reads CASSPLFGQPDSGANVLTF. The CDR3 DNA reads TGCGCCAGCAGCCCACTGTTTGGACAGCCGGACTCTGGGGCCAACGTCCTGACTTTC.

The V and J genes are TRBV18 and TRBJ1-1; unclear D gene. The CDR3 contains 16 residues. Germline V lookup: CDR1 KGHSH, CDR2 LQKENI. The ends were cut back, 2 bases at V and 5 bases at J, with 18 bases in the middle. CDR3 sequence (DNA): TGTGCCAGCTCACCAGGGGTATCGAGTAGAGGGACTGAAGCTTTCTTT. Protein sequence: CASSPGVSSRGTEAFF.

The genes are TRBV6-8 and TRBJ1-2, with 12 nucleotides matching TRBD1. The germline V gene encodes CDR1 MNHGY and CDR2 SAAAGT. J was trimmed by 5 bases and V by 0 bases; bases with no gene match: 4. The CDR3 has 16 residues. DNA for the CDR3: TGTGCCAGCAGTTACTCGTGGGACAGGGGGCTGTATGGCTACACCTTC. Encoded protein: CASSYSWDRGLYGYTF.

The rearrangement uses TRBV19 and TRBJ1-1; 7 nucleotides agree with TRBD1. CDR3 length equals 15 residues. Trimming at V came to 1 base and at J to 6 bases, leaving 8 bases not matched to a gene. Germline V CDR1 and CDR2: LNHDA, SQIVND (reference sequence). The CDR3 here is CASSIVRTGDSEAFF. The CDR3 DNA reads TGTGCCAGTAGTATAGTTAGGACAGGAGATTCTGAAGCTTTCTTT.

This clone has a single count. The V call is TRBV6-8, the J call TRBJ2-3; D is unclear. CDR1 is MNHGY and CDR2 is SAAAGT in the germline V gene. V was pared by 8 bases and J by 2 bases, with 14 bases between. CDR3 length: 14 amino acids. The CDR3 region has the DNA TGTGCCAGCCTTGAGGCAGGTAACACAGATACGCAGTATTTT. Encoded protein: CASLEAGNTDTQYF.

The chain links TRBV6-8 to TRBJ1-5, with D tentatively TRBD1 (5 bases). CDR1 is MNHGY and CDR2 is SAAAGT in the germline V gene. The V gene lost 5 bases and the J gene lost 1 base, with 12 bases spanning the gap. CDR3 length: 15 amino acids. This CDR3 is CASSLWGGSNQPQHF. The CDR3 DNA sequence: TGTGCCAGCAGTCTTTGGGGGGGAAGCAATCAGCCCCAGCATTTT.

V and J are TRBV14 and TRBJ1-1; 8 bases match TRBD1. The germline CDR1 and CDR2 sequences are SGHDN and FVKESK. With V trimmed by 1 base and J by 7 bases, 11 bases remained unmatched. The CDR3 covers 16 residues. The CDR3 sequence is CASSQGMNRGTLEAFF. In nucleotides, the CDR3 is TGTGCCAGCAGCCAAGGTATGAACAGGGGGACCCTTGAAGCTTTCTTT.

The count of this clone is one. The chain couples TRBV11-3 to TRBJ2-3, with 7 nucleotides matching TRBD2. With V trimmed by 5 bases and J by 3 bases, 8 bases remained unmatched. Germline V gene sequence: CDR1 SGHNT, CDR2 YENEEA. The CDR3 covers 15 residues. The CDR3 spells CASSLGGGITDTQYF. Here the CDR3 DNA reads TGTGCCAGCAGCCTAGGCGGGGGAATAACAGATACGCAGTATTTT.

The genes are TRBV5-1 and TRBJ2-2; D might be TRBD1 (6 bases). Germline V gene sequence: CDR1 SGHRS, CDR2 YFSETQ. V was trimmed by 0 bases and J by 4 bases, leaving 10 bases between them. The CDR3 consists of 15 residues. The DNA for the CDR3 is TGCGCCAGCAGCTTGGAAGGGGGACCCACCGGGGAGCTGTTTTTT. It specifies CASSLEGGPTGELFF.

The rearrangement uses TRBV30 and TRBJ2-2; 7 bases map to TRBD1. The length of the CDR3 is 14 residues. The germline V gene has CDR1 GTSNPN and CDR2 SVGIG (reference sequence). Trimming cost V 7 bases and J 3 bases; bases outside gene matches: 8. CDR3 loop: CAFGEGADTGELFF. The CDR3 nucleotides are TGTGCCTTCGGAGAGGGGGCCGACACCGGGGAGCTGTTTTTT. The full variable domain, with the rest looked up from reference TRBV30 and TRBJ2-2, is SQTIHQWPATLVQPVGSPLSLECTVEGTSNPNLYWYRQAAGRGLQLLFYSVGIGQISSEVPQNLSASRPQDRQFILSSKKLLLSDSGFYLCAFGEGADTGELFFGEGSRLTVL.

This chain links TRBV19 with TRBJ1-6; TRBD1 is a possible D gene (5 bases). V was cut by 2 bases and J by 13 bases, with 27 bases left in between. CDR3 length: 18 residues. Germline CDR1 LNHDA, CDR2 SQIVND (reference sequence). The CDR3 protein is CASSITASDMLWNHPLHF. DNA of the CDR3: TGTGCCAGTAGTATAACAGCTTCGGACATGCTGTGGAATCACCCCCTCCACTTT.

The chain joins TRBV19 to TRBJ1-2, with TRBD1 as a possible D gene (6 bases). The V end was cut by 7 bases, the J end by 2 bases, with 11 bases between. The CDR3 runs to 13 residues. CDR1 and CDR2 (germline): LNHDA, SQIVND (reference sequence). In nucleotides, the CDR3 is TGTGCCAGTAACCTCGGACAGAACTATGGCTACACCTTC. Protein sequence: CASNLGQNYGYTF.